The table lists the clone carrying this T cell receptor beta chain with many counts. Antigen unknown. Germline V gene lookup returns CDR1 MNHEY and CDR2 SVGAGI. There are 13 residues in the CDR3. Trimming removed 5 bases from V and 10 bases from J; junction bases left unmatched: 4. TCRdb passed the 5' RACE reads through MiXCR, listing each CDR3 protein once. In the table there are about 340,000 distinct CDR3 sequences, roughly 14% of which are singletons. This specimen belongs to a study of CD8 T cells in ankylosing spondylitis. Findings and caveats of the study: A TCR beta motif made of several highly homologous variants seemed typical of ankylosing spondylitis blood.

Sequencing was performed on blood, either unsorted or a sorted T cell fraction (not recorded which). The gene calls are TRBV6-5 and TRBJ1-6; 8 bases match TRBD1. This TCR derives from a male donor with ankylosing spondylitis or in good health (not recorded which). For the CDR3, the DNA is TGTGCCAGCAGTACTACAGGGGGATCACCCCTCCACTTT. This encodes CASSTTGGSPLHF.